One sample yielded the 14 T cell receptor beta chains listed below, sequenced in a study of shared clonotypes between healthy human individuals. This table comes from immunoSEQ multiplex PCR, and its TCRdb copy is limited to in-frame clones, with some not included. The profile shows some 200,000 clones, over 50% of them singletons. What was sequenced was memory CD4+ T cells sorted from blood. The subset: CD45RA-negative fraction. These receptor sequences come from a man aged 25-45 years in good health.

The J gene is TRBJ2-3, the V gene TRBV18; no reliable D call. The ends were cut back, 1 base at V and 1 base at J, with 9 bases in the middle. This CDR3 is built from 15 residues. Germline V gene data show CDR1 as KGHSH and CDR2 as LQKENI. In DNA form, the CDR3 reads TGTGCCAGCTCACCACTAGTGACGGGCACAGATACGCAGTATTTT. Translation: CASSPLVTGTDTQYF. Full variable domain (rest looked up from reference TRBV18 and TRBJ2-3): NAGVMQNPRHLVRRRGQEARLRCSPMKGHSHVYWYRQLPEEGLKFMVYLQKENIIDESGMPKERFSAEFPKEGPSILRIQQVVRGDSAAYFCASSPLVTGTDTQYFGPGTRLTVL.

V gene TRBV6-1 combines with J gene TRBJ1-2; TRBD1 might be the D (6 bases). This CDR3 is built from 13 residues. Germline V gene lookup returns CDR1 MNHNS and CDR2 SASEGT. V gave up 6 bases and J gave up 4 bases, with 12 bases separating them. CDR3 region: CASSRGRGYGYTF. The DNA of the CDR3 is TGTGCCAGCAGCAGGGGTCGAGGCTATGGCTACACCTTC.

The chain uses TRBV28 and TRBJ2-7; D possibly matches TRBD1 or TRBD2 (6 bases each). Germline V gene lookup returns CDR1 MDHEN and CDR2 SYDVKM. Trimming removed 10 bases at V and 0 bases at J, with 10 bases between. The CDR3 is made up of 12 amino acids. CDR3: CATRGLSYEQYF. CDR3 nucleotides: TGTGCCACCAGGGGACTCTCCTACGAGCAGTACTTC.

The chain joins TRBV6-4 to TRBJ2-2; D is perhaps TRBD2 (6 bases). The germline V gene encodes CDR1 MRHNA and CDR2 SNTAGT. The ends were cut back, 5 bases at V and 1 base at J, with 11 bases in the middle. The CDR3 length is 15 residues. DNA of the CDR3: TGTGCCAGCAGTCGGGACTCCATGAACACCGGGGAGCTGTTTTTT. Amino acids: CASSRDSMNTGELFF.

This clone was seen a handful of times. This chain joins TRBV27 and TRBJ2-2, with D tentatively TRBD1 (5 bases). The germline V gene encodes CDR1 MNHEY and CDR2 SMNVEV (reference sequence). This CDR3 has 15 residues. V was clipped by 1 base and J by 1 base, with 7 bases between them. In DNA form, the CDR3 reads TGTGCCAGCAGTTTATGGGGCAAGAACACCGGGGAGCTGTTTTTT. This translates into CASSLWGKNTGELFF.

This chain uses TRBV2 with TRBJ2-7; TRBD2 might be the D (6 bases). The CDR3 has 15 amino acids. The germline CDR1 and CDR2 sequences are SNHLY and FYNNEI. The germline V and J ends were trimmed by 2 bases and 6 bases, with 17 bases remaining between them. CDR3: CASSEQPVGGSEQYF. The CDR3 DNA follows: TGTGCCAGCAGTGAACAGCCCGTGGGGGGTAGCGAGCAGTACTTC.

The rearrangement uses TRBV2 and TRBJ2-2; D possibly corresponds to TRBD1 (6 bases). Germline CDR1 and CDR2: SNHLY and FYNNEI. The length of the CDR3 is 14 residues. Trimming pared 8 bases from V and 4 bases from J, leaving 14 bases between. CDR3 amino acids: CASSVQGSTGELFF. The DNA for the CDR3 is TGTGCCAGCTCGGTTCAGGGGAGCACCGGGGAGCTGTTTTTT.

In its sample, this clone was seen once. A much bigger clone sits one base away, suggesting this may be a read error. CDR3 in amino acids: CASSPPGLAGGNEQFF. CDR3 in DNA: TGTGCCAGCAGCCCGCCGGGACTAGCGGGAGGCAATGAGCAGTTCTTC. V and J are TRBV11-2 and TRBJ2-1, with 15 bases fitting TRBD2. This CDR3 has 16 residues. The germline CDR1 and CDR2 sequences are SGHAT and FQNNGV. The ends lost 5 bases at V and 6 bases at J; junction bases unmatched: 5.

Written as DNA, the CDR3 is TGTGCCAGCAGCTCGCCGGGACAGGGAAAGGATGAGCAGTTCTTC. Translated, it gives CASSSPGQGKDEQFF. The J gene is TRBJ2-1, the V gene TRBV5-4; 9 nucleotides agree with TRBD1. The length of the CDR3 is 15 residues. Germline loops: CDR1 SGHNT, CDR2 YYREEE (reference sequence). Trimming removed 3 bases from V and 8 bases from J; junction bases left unmatched: 9.

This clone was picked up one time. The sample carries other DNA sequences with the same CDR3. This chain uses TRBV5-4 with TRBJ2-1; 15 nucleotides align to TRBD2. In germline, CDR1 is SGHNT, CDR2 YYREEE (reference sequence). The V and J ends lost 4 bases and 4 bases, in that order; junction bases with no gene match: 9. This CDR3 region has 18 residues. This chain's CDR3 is CASSPGLAGGGGYNEQFF. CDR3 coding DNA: TGTGCCAGCAGCCCGGGACTAGCGGGAGGCGGGGGATACAATGAGCAGTTCTTC.

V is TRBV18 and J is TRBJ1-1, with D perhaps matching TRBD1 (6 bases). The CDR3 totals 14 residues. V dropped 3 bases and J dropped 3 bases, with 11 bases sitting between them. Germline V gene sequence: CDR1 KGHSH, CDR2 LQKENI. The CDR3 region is CASSPGGADTEAFF. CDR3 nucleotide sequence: TGTGCCAGCTCACCCGGGGGCGCGGACACTGAAGCTTTCTTT.

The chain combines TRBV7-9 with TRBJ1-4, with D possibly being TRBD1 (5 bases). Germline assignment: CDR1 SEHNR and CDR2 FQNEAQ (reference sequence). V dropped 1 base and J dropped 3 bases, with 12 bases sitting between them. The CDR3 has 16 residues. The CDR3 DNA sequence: TGTGCCAGCAGCTTAGGTGGCGGGGCCGCTAATGAAAAACTGTTTTTT. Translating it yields CASSLGGGAANEKLFF.

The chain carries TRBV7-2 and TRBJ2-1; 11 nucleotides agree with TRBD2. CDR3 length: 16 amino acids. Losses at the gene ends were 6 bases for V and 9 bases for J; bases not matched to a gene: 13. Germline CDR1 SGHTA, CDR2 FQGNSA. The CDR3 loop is CASSLNSGRAGGEQFF. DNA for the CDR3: TGTGCCAGCAGTCTTAATAGCGGGAGGGCCGGGGGTGAGCAGTTCTTC.

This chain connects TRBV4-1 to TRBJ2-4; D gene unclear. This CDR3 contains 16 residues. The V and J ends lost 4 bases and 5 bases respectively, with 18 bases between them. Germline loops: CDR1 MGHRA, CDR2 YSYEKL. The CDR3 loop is CASSPNLAPAQNIQYF. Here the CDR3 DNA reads TGCGCCAGCAGCCCCAATTTAGCCCCGGCACAAAACATTCAGTACTTC.